This passage covers 27 T cell receptor beta chains from one sample sequenced in a study of T cell repertoires in cytomegalovirus infection. TCRdb re-called the reads through MiXCR, storing one row per CDR3 protein. The sample lists 630,000 or so distinct CDR3 sequences, less than 25% occurring once. Sequencing was performed on CD8+ T cells from PBMCs. Receptor source: a human donor in good health (CMV status not recorded). Some clones in this sample may be carry-over from other donors' samples.

There are many counts of this clonotype. The chain recombines TRBV12-3 or TRBV12-4 with TRBJ2-1; D remains ambiguous. The germline V and J ends were trimmed by 6 bases and 3 bases, with 18 bases remaining between them. The CDR3 has 16 residues. The CDR3 loop is CASRPTTDRYYNEQFF. CDR3 bases: TGTGCCAGCAGACCAACCACGGACCGTTACTACAATGAGCAGTTCTTC.

The table lists this clonotype with a few counts. The V and J genes are TRBV24-1 and TRBJ1-1; 7 bases line up with TRBD1. Germline assignment: CDR1 KGHDR and CDR2 SFDVKD. Losses at the gene ends were 3 bases for V and 7 bases for J; bases not matched to a gene: 7. The CDR3 spans 14 residues. CDR3 region: CATSDTGTVNEAFF. The CDR3 DNA sequence: TGTGCCACCAGTGATACCGGGACAGTGAATGAAGCTTTCTTT.

This clonotype was picked up a small number of times. The CDR3 spells CASSLGDGLEAFF. In DNA, the CDR3 is TGTGCCAGCAGTTTAGGGGACGGTTTAGAAGCTTTCTTT. This sequence joins TRBV28 and TRBJ1-1, with a possible D match to TRBD1 (5 bases). CDR3 size: 13 residues. Deletions cut 2 bases from V and 8 bases from J, with 12 bases between. Germline assignment: CDR1 MDHEN and CDR2 SYDVKM.

This clonotype was picked up many times. The chain employs TRBV6-1 and TRBJ2-2; 8 bases agree with TRBD1. This CDR3 comprises 15 residues. Germline V gene sequence: CDR1 MNHNS, CDR2 SASEGT. J gave up 9 bases and V 5 bases, and 11 bases lay outside the gene matches. For the CDR3, the DNA is TGTGCCAGCAGTCCCTATCAGGGGGCAGTACGGGAGCTGTTTTTT. Translation: CASSPYQGAVRELFF.

This clonotype showed up just a few times. The chain employs TRBV20-1 and TRBJ2-7; TRBD2 matches 9 bases. J was trimmed by 2 bases and V by 3 bases; bases with no gene match: 5. The CDR3 sequence is 14 residues long. Germline values: CDR1 DFQATT, CDR2 SNEGSKA (reference sequence). CDR3 nucleotide sequence: TGCAGTGCTAGTGAGGCTAGCGGGGCCTACGAGCAGTACGTC. It translates to CSASEASGAYEQYV.

This clonotype has a count of ten or more. The chain carries TRBV7-3 and TRBJ2-3; a possible D gene is TRBD2 (6 bases). Germline CDR1 SGHTA, CDR2 FQGTGA. The CDR3 spans 14 residues. Deletions cut 5 bases from V and 2 bases from J, with 11 bases between. As DNA, the CDR3 is TGTGCCAGCAGCGCCCGGGACTTCACAGATACGCAGTATTTT. Protein product: CASSARDFTDTQYF.

J is TRBJ2-1 and V is TRBV20-1; 8 bases line up with TRBD2. Germline V CDR1 and CDR2: DFQATT, SNEGSKA (reference sequence). V dropped 2 bases and J dropped 3; count of bases not matched to a gene: 6. CDR3 length: 15 residues. The CDR3 spells CSARPPGGGYNEQFF. The CDR3 nucleotides are TGCAGTGCTAGACCCCCGGGGGGGGGCTACAATGAGCAGTTCTTC.

This rearrangement joins TRBV14 to TRBJ1-4, with TRBD1 identical over 9 bases. CDR1 is SGHDN, CDR2 FVKESK, per germline. V trimming: 2 bases; J trimming: 12 bases; junction bases outside the gene matches: 7. The CDR3 is 14 residues long. CDR3 nucleotide sequence: TGTGCCAGCAGCCAACTTGGACAGGGGCTTGAACTGTTTTTT. Translating it yields CASSQLGQGLELFF.

Remarks on this clonotype: A single base separates this from a much larger clone, so it may be a read error. The V and J genes are TRBV6-6 and TRBJ1-5; TRBD1 agrees at 10 bases. CDR1 is MNHNY and CDR2 is SVGAGI in the germline V gene (reference sequence). The CDR3 loop spans 15 amino acids. The DNA of the CDR3 is TGTGCCAGCAGTTACGACAGGGGGCCCAATCAGCCCCGGCATTTT. Translation: CASSYDRGPNQPRHF.

CDR3 bases: TGTGCCAGCAGCCCCTATTCCAAAATGAACACTGAAGCTTTCTTT. It yields the protein CASSPYSKMNTEAFF. The J gene is TRBJ1-1, the V gene TRBV14; D remains unclear. V was shortened by 4 bases and J by 0 bases, with 12 bases between the two germline ends. Germline CDR1 is SGHDN and CDR2 is FVKESK. The CDR3 covers 15 residues.

V gene TRBV7-2 combines with J gene TRBJ2-2; TRBD1 aligns across 7 bases. With 7 bases clipped from V and 4 bases from J, the junction kept 6 bases outside the gene matches. This CDR3 region has 14 residues. The V gene's germline CDR1 is SGHTA and CDR2 FQGNSA. CDR3 amino acids: CASNTGQSTGELFF. The DNA of the CDR3 is TGTGCCAGCAACACGGGACAGTCCACCGGGGAGCTGTTTTTT.

This clonotype has at least ten counts. The chain employs TRBV6-2 or TRBV6-3 and TRBJ1-1, with D hard to call. V was shortened by 0 bases and J by 1 base, with 15 bases between the two germline ends. The CDR3 length is 17 residues. CDR1 MNHEY and CDR2 SVGEGT come from the germline V gene. This CDR3 reads CASSYSTLGRTNTEAFF. The CDR3 DNA reads as TGTGCCAGCAGTTACTCGACTTTAGGACGGACGAACACTGAAGCTTTCTTT.

This chain uses TRBV4-1 with TRBJ1-4; D is unclear. In germline, CDR1 is MGHRA, CDR2 YSYEKL. Trimming pared 0 bases from V and 8 bases from J, leaving 4 bases between. The CDR3 contains 12 residues. DNA of the CDR3: TGCGCCAGCAGCCAAGAAACAGAAAAACTGTTTTTT. This sequence encodes CASSQETEKLFF.

In DNA, the CDR3 is TGCAGCGTTGAAGATGGGGAGGCTTTCTTT. Protein product: CSVEDGEAFF. The chain recombines TRBV29-1 with TRBJ1-1; no definite D call. This CDR3 is built from 10 residues. Trimming removed 0 bases at V and 11 bases at J, with 7 bases between. In germline, CDR1 is SQVTM, CDR2 ANQGSEA.

The J gene is TRBJ2-2, the V gene TRBV29-1; tentatively, D is TRBD1 or TRBD2 (5 bases each). Germline V lookup: CDR1 SQVTM, CDR2 ANQGSEA. There are 14 residues in the CDR3. V lost 7 bases to trimming and J lost 0 bases, with 12 bases between them. The CDR3 loop is CSALGTANTGELFF. CDR3 bases: TGCAGCGCTCTTGGGACGGCGAACACCGGGGAGCTGTTTTTT.

This clonotype came up a few times. This chain uses TRBV5-1 with TRBJ1-1; D possibly corresponds to TRBD1 (5 bases). The CDR3 has 15 residues. V lost 1 base and J 1 base, leaving 11 bases between the germline ends. Germline CDR1 and CDR2: SGHRS and YFSETQ. This chain's CDR3 is CASSLIGAGNTEAFF. Written as DNA, the CDR3 is TGCGCCAGCAGCTTGATTGGGGCTGGGAACACTGAAGCTTTCTTT. The whole variable domain, remainder taken from reference TRBV5-1 and TRBJ1-1, is KAGVTQTPRYLIKTRGQQVTLSCSPISGHRSVSWYQQTPGQGLQFLFEYFSETQRNKGNFPGRFSGRQFSNSRSEMNVSTLELGDSALYLCASSLIGAGNTEAFFGQGTRLTVV.

In its sample, this clonotype was seen many times. The chain's CDR3 is CASSSEVFGGFNEQFF. CDR3 coding DNA: TGTGCCAGCAGCTCCGAAGTCTTCGGGGGGTTCAATGAGCAGTTCTTC. The chain is built from TRBV7-2 and TRBJ2-1; 7 nucleotides match TRBD2. CDR3 length equals 16 residues. In germline, CDR1 is SGHTA, CDR2 FQGNSA. The V segment lost 4 bases and the J segment 6 bases; nucleotides outside the gene matches: 12.

This clonotype has only a few counts. The chain carries TRBV7-6 and TRBJ2-1, with 13 bases matching TRBD2. V trimming: 1 base; J trimming: 2 bases; junction bases outside the gene matches: 5. Germline assignment: CDR1 SGHVS and CDR2 FNYEAQ. This CDR3 has 18 amino acids. The CDR3, as DNA: TGTGCCAGCAGCTTAGGAACTGGACTAGCGGGGGCCTACAATGAGCAGTTCTTC. Encoded protein: CASSLGTGLAGAYNEQFF.

The rearrangement joins TRBV15 to TRBJ1-6; no firm D call. CDR1 and CDR2 (germline): LNHNV, YYDKDF (reference sequence). The length of the CDR3 is 18 residues. V shed 0 bases and J shed 2 bases, with 14 bases lying between them. In DNA, the CDR3 is TGTGCCACCAGCAGAGAAGCTACGCAGGCAGCCTATAATTCACCCCTCCACTTT. Amino acids: CATSREATQAAYNSPLHF.

This clonotype showed up just a few times. V gene TRBV28 combines with J gene TRBJ2-3, with 9 bases lining up with TRBD1. J gave up 4 bases and V 5 bases, and 10 bases lay outside the gene matches. The V gene's germline CDR1 is MDHEN and CDR2 SYDVKM. The CDR3 totals 16 residues. The CDR3 loop reads CASSLDRGGVADTQYF. The CDR3 DNA reads as TGTGCCAGCAGTCTTGACAGGGGGGGAGTCGCAGATACGCAGTATTTT.

Turning to this clonotype: A much larger clone lies one base from this, so it may be a read error. The rearrangement joins TRBV5-5 to TRBJ2-7; possible D gene TRBD1, 6 bases. The germline V gene encodes CDR1 SGHKS and CDR2 YYEKEE (reference sequence). CDR3 length: 13 amino acids. Between the trimmed V and J ends, which lost 4 bases and 3 bases, there was a span of 11 bases. The CDR3 DNA sequence: TGTGCCAGCAGCACTACAGGGTACTACGAGCAGTACTTC. Translating it yields CASSTTGYYEQYF.

This clonotype occurred many times. The rearrangement joins TRBV7-9 to TRBJ2-5; D is possibly TRBD2 (5 bases). The V and J ends lost 3 bases and 3 bases respectively, with 14 bases between them. Germline CDR1 and CDR2: SEHNR and FQNEAQ (reference sequence). The CDR3 extends over 15 amino acids. CDR3 in amino acids: CASSFSGLGKETQYF. DNA for the CDR3: TGTGCCAGCAGCTTCTCCGGACTGGGGAAAGAGACCCAGTACTTC.

Comment on this clonotype: One junction end disagrees with the germline gene, perhaps due to a read error. V gene TRBV20-1 combines with J gene TRBJ2-6; D is unresolved. The length of the CDR3 is 16 residues. Germline V lookup: CDR1 DFQATT, CDR2 SNEGSKA (reference sequence). The CDR3 DNA is TGCAGTGCTAGAGATCCTGACGGCTCTGGGACCAACGTCCTGACTTTC. The encoded protein is CSARDPDGSGTNVLTF.

The genes are TRBV20-1 and TRBJ2-7; D is tentatively TRBD1 or TRBD2 (5 bases each). The V end lost 2 bases, the J end lost 7 bases, and 15 bases lay between the germline ends. The CDR3 is 13 amino acids. Germline lookup yields CDR1 DFQATT and CDR2 SNEGSKA (reference sequence). This chain's CDR3 is CSARTGLRREQYV. The CDR3 bases are TGCAGTGCTAGAACGGGGCTCCGGAGGGAGCAGTACGTC.

This clonotype was counted ten times or more. The chain joins TRBV7-2 to TRBJ2-5, with TRBD1 matching 10 bases. The CDR3 totals 15 residues. Per the germline V gene, CDR1 is SGHTA and CDR2 is FQGNSA. V dropped 2 bases and J dropped 4; count of bases not matched to a gene: 4. The CDR3 region has the DNA TGTGCCAGCAGCTTAAGGGACAGGGGAAGAGAGACCCAGTACTTC. This codes for CASSLRDRGRETQYF.

This clonotype was picked up a small number of times. The J gene is TRBJ1-1, the V gene TRBV7-2; perhaps TRBD1 as D (5 bases). The CDR3 runs to 12 residues. The V end was cut by 8 bases, the J end by 3 bases, with 10 bases between. Germline CDR1 and CDR2: SGHTA and FQGNSA. For the CDR3, the DNA is TGTGCCAGCGGCGCAGGGTACACTGAAGCTTTCTTT. Translated: CASGAGYTEAFF.

There are a few counts of this clonotype. The CDR3 nucleotides are TGCGCCAGCAGCCAAGTCCTGTCTAGCAGGGACAATGAGCAGTTCTTC. The encoded protein is CASSQVLSSRDNEQFF. The chain joins TRBV4-1 to TRBJ2-1; the D call may be TRBD1 or TRBD2 (5 bases each). V gave up 1 base and J gave up 5 bases, with 15 bases separating them. Germline V gene lookup returns CDR1 MGHRA and CDR2 YSYEKL. The CDR3 is 16 residues long.